A single sample is the source of the 12 T cell receptor beta chains below, sequenced in a study of blood T cell repertoires in COVID-19. Produced via immunoSEQ multiplex PCR; TCRdb's table is partial and in-frame only. The repertoire includes over 130,000 clones, 75% to 90% of them detected once, and under 12% sits in the top ten. Sequenced input: peripheral blood. The receptors stem from a man aged 60-69 years with active or convalescent COVID-19.

The rearrangement uses TRBV2 and TRBJ2-7, with D unresolved. The CDR3 covers 14 residues. The V end lost 7 bases, the J end lost 0 bases, and 13 bases lay between the germline ends. CDR1 SNHLY and CDR2 FYNNEI come from the germline V gene. The CDR3 loop is CASILRKFSYEQYF. CDR3 DNA: TGTGCCAGCATTCTGAGGAAGTTCTCCTACGAGCAGTACTTC.

The chain has TRBV28 and TRBJ2-1; 7 positions match TRBD2. After removal of 4 bases from V and 0 bases from J, the junction contained 6 bases not matched to a gene. Per the germline V gene, CDR1 is MDHEN and CDR2 is SYDVKM. CDR3 size: 16 residues. CDR3 coding DNA: TGTGCCAGCAGTTCCCTAAGCGGGAACTCCTACAATGAGCAGTTCTTC. Encoded protein: CASSSLSGNSYNEQFF.

This chain connects TRBV24-1 to TRBJ2-3; the D is unclear. The CDR3 spans 13 residues. Germline V gene data show CDR1 as KGHDR and CDR2 as SFDVKD. V was pared by 5 bases and J by 3 bases, with 8 bases between. The CDR3 bases are TGTGCCACCAGTGCCATCCTAACAGATACGCAGTATTTT. This sequence encodes CATSAILTDTQYF.

The V call is TRBV2, the J call TRBJ1-5; possibly TRBD1 for D (6 bases). Trimming removed 7 bases at V and 0 bases at J, with 10 bases between. Germline CDR1 and CDR2: SNHLY and FYNNEI. The CDR3 length is 14 residues. CDR3 residues: CASMQGYSNQPQHF. The DNA of the CDR3 is TGTGCCAGCATGCAGGGGTATAGCAATCAGCCCCAGCATTTT.

The V gene is TRBV7-2, the J gene TRBJ1-2, with a tentative D call TRBD1 (5 bases). V lost 1 base and J 8 bases, leaving 23 bases between the germline ends. CDR3 size: 17 residues. Germline CDR1 and CDR2: SGHTA and FQGNSA. The CDR3 DNA reads as TGTGCCAGCAGCTTAGTGGCGGGGCCTAGGACAAATTTCGGCTACACCTTC. This codes for CASSLVAGPRTNFGYTF.

The genes are TRBV28 and TRBJ1-1; 8 positions match TRBD1. Germline V gives CDR1 MDHEN, CDR2 SYDVKM. There are 15 residues in the CDR3. J was trimmed by 1 base and V by 3 bases; bases with no gene match: 4. The CDR3 nucleotides are TGTGCCAGCAGTTTCCAGGGGGCTAGGAACACTGAAGCTTTCTTT. Protein product: CASSFQGARNTEAFF.

This chain links TRBV6-6 with TRBJ1-2; no clear D. This CDR3 contains 16 residues. V was shortened by 7 bases and J by 1 base, with 19 bases between the two germline ends. The germline V gene encodes CDR1 MNHNY and CDR2 SVGAGI (reference sequence). In DNA, the CDR3 is TGTGCCAGCATCGCATACGTCGTACAGAGTAACTATGGCTACACCTTC. This translates into CASIAYVVQSNYGYTF.

The V gene is TRBV5-1, the J gene TRBJ2-6, with TRBD1 as a possible D gene (5 bases). Germline CDR1 and CDR2: SGHRS and YFSETQ. This CDR3 comprises 14 residues. Trimming took off 4 bases at V and 4 bases at J, with 9 bases between the two ends. This CDR3 is CASSGALGANVLTF. DNA of the CDR3: TGCGCCAGCAGCGGGGCGCTCGGGGCCAACGTCCTGACTTTC.

This clone turned up a few times. The rearrangement uses TRBV6-5 and TRBJ1-6; a possible D gene is TRBD1 (5 bases). Germline V gene data show CDR1 as MNHEY and CDR2 as SVGAGI. V gave up 2 bases and J gave up 6 bases, with 8 bases separating them. This CDR3 spans 14 amino acids. The CDR3 region has the DNA TGTGCCAGCAGTTACGGGGCAGGTAATTCACCCCTCCACTTT. Its translation is CASSYGAGNSPLHF.

The chain carries TRBV12-3 or TRBV12-4 and TRBJ2-7; D is uncertain. Deletions cut 1 base from V and 12 bases from J, with 13 bases between. The CDR3 runs to 12 residues. The CDR3 sequence is CASSLGPGFRYF. The DNA of the CDR3 is TGTGCCAGCAGTTTAGGGCCAGGATTTCGGTACTTC.

The chain has TRBV28 and TRBJ1-1, with D unresolved. CDR1 is MDHEN and CDR2 is SYDVKM in the germline V gene. V was clipped by 3 bases and J by 1 base, with 3 bases between them. This CDR3 region has 12 residues. CDR3 residues: CASSFSNTEAFF. In nucleotides, the CDR3 is TGTGCCAGCAGTTTCTCGAACACTGAAGCTTTCTTT.

The J gene is TRBJ2-3, the V gene TRBV4-1; 9 bases align to TRBD1. Germline loops: CDR1 MGHRA, CDR2 YSYEKL. This CDR3 has 16 residues. J lost 0 bases, V lost 4 bases, and 5 bases had no gene match. CDR3 bases: TGCGCCAGCAGCCTCGCACAGGGGGCTAGCACAGATACGCAGTATTTT. It translates to CASSLAQGASTDTQYF.